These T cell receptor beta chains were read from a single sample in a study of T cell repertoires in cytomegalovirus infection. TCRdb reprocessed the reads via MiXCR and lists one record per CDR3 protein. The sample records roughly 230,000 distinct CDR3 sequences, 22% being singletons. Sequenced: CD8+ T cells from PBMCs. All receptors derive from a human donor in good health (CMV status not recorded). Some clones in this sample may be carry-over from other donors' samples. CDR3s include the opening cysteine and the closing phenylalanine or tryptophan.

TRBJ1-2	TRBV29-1	CSVEFRGNDGYGYTF
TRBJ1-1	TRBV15	CATSREKAANTEAFF
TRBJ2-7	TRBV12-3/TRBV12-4	CASPPGTTWEQYF
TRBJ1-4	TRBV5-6	CASSRSVLEREKLFF
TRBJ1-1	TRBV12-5	CASGLVLGTEAFF
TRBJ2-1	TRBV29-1	CSAEGLAGADSSYNEQFF
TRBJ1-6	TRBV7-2	CASSFGDSPNSPLHF
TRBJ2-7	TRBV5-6	CASSLHLDTREQYF
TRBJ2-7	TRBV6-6	CASSNQGSYEQYF
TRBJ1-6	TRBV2	CASSEQGGDSPLHF
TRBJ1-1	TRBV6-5	CASSYIDPAAEAFF
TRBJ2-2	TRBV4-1	CASSLDRVNTGELFF
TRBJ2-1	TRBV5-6	CASSLSGSPYNEQFF
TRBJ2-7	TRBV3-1	CASSSGTTYEQYF
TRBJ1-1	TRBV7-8	CASSSGRGVVNTEAFF
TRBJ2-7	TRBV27	CASGHRGPYEQYF
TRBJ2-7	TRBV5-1	CASSWTFGKGYEQYF
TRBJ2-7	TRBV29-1	CSVGLAGRYSYEQYF
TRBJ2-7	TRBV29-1	CSATKGQGYEQYF
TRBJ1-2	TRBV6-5	CASSYGANYGYTF
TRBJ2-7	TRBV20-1	CSARLLGLGNEQYF
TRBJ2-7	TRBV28	CASSPKTPSYEQYF
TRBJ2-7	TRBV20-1	CSAPEGAAYEQYF
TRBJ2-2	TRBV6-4	CASSPHQDTGELFF
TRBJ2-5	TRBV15	CATSREVAGLWETQYF
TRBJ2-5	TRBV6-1	CASNPQEYQETQYF
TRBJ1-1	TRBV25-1	CASRKAWSNAEAFF
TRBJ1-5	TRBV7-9	CASSLGGTGVGNQPQHF
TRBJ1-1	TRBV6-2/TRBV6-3	CASRRNTEAFF
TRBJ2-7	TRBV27	CASKTGGGSYEQYF
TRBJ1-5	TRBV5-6	CASSLAYPGNQPQHF
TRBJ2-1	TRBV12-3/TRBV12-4	CASSLQLNEQFF
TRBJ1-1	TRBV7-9	CASSSSGKNTEAFF
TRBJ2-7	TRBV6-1	CASSSLPGSYEQYF
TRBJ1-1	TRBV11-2	CASSPGLRNTEAFF
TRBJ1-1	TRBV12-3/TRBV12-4	CASSPGTGVNTEAFF
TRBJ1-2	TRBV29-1	CSVEDLNNDGYTF
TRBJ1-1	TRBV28	CASSPLSPEAFF
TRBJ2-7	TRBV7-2	CASSLLDRALYEQYF
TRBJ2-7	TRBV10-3	CAISTVDWSEQYF
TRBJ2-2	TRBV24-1	CATSDLPALGELFF
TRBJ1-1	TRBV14	CASSDTEAFF
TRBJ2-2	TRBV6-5	CASSSERGLYTGELFF
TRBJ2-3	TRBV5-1	CASSPGPPRTDTQYF
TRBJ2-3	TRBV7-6	CASSSLGAGGSDTQYF
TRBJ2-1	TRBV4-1	CASSYLAGGIDEQFF
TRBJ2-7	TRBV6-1	CASSWDRYYEQYF
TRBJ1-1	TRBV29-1	CSVDPGLNTEAFF
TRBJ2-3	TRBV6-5	CASSYALTGLAGAPDTQYF
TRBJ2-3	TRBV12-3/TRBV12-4	CASSLDIDTQYF
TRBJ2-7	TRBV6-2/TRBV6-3	CASSYSGQVYEQYF
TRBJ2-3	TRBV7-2	CASSLTGSTDTQYF
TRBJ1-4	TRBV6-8	CASSYGAGLEKLFF
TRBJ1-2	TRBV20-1	CSARDPATNPRANYGYTF